Each of the 10 T cell receptor beta chains below was sequenced from the same sample in a study of CD8 T cells in Susac syndrome. cDNA came from about 0.5 to 1 ug RNA primed by random hexamers. TCRdb fed the immunoSEQ multiplex PCR reads into MiXCR, producing one record per CDR3 protein. Of hundreds of thousands of distinct CDR3 sequences in the sample, approximately 95% were seen once. The sequenced sample consisted of CD4+ T cells from PBMCs. The receptors derive from a human donor with multiple sclerosis.

This rearrangement joins TRBV29-1 to TRBJ2-3, with 9 bases that match TRBD2. This CDR3 is 14 amino acids long. V shed 4 bases, J shed 0 bases, and the junction held 2 bases outside the gene matches. Per the germline V gene, CDR1 is SQVTM and CDR2 is ANQGSEA. CDR3 in amino acids: CSVATSGSTDTQYF. The CDR3 coding sequence is TGCAGCGTTGCGACTAGCGGAAGCACAGATACGCAGTATTTT.

This chain connects TRBV6-2 or TRBV6-3 to TRBJ2-7, with D hard to call. V dropped 6 bases and J dropped 2 bases, with 8 bases sitting between them. The CDR3 is 12 amino acids. The germline V gene encodes CDR1 MNHEY and CDR2 SVGEGT. DNA of the CDR3: TGTGCCAGCAGACCTCCAGCCTACGAGCAGTACTTC. This gives the protein CASRPPAYEQYF.

This chain links TRBV7-9 with TRBJ2-1, with D maybe TRBD1 (6 bases). The germline V and J ends were trimmed by 4 bases and 13 bases, with 11 bases remaining between them. CDR3 length: 11 residues. Germline-derived CDR1 and CDR2 are SEHNR and FQNEAQ (reference sequence). The CDR3 loop is CASSSGVGQFF. The CDR3 DNA follows: TGTGCCAGCAGCTCAGGGGTAGGTCAGTTCTTC.

The chain joins TRBV6-6 to TRBJ2-5, with D possibly TRBD2 on 5 matching bases. The CDR3 has 12 residues. CDR1 is MNHNY and CDR2 is SVGAGI in the germline V gene (reference sequence). With 5 bases removed from V and 4 bases from J, the gap between germline ends came to 8 bases. The CDR3 DNA is TGTGCCAGCAGTGGACTGCTAGAGACCCAGTACTTC. Its protein is CASSGLLETQYF.

This chain links TRBV5-1 with TRBJ2-7, with TRBD1 identical over 9 bases. Germline V gene data show CDR1 as SGHRS and CDR2 as YFSETQ. CDR3 length: 14 amino acids. J was trimmed by 4 bases and V by 4 bases; bases with no gene match: 6. The CDR3 region is CASSHSGQGYEQYF. CDR3 sequence (DNA): TGCGCCAGCAGCCATTCGGGACAGGGATACGAGCAGTACTTC.

The V and J genes are TRBV6-5 and TRBJ1-2; 9 bases fit TRBD1. Germline values: CDR1 MNHEY, CDR2 SVGAGI. J was trimmed by 5 bases and V by 5 bases; bases with no gene match: 9. This CDR3 is built from 15 residues. The CDR3 sequence is CASSGRTGDPYGYTF. The CDR3 nucleotides are TGTGCCAGCAGTGGAAGGACAGGGGACCCTTATGGCTACACCTTC.

The V gene is TRBV12-3 or TRBV12-4, the J gene TRBJ2-1; 11 bases fit TRBD2. The CDR3 is made up of 14 amino acids. The junction had 1 base not matched to a gene; V was cut back by 6 bases and J by 3 bases. DNA for the CDR3: TGTGCCAGCAGGGGACTAGCGGACTACAATGAGCAGTTCTTC. Translated, it gives CASRGLADYNEQFF.

This chain joins TRBV2 and TRBJ2-1; D is undetermined. Germline loops: CDR1 SNHLY, CDR2 FYNNEI. Trimming took 7 bases from V and 14 from J, leaving 21 bases between them. The CDR3 sequence is 13 residues long. CDR3 region: CASTLYGSENKFF. Here the CDR3 DNA reads TGTGCCAGCACGCTCTACGGGTCGGAAAACAAGTTCTTC.

This chain joins TRBV7-6 and TRBJ2-3; TRBD2 matches at 11 bases. Losses at the gene ends were 5 bases for V and 1 base for J; bases not matched to a gene: 8. CDR1 SGHVS and CDR2 FNYEAQ come from the germline V gene. The CDR3 runs 17 residues. CDR3 residues: CASSQIAGGLRTDTQYF. CDR3 in DNA: TGTGCCAGCAGCCAAATAGCGGGGGGGCTGCGCACAGATACGCAGTATTTT.

This chain joins TRBV2 and TRBJ2-1; 7 bases fit TRBD2. Germline-derived CDR1 and CDR2 are SNHLY and FYNNEI. This CDR3 has 18 amino acids. The trim removed 1 base at V and 4 bases at J, leaving 13 bases unmatched. This CDR3 reads CASSEVWLAVIPYNEQFF. DNA for the CDR3: TGTGCCAGCAGTGAAGTCTGGCTAGCGGTGATCCCTTACAATGAGCAGTTCTTC.